The 5 T cell receptor beta chains below all came from one sample that was sequenced in a study of human T cells and chemical hapten exposure. MiXCR, applied by TCRdb to the RACE reads, yields one record per CDR3 protein. This sample has a few hundred thousand distinct CDR3 sequences, with about 6% found just once. Documented time point: patch test 2, 6 weeks after DPC sensitization. Treatment indicated: therapeutic diphenylcyclopropenone sensitization with weekly scalp DPC. The sample consisted of whole blood, taken in connection with sensitization to the hapten diphenylcyclopropenone (DPC). These receptors were taken from a woman between 18 and 30 years old with alopecia areata. Some clones in this sample may be carry-over from other donors' samples.

In this sample, this clonotype turned up a few times. The chain uses TRBV25-1 and TRBJ2-7, with D perhaps TRBD1 (6 bases). Germline V gives CDR1 MGHDK, CDR2 SYGVNS. This CDR3 spans 13 amino acids. V was pared by 6 bases and J by 7 bases, with 16 bases between. As DNA, the CDR3 is TGTGCCAGCAGCCCGACAGGTCCCTCGGAGCAGTACTTC. It encodes CASSPTGPSEQYF.

This clonotype has just a few counts. The J gene is TRBJ2-1, the V gene TRBV6-5; TRBD2 agrees at 11 bases. The J segment lost 4 bases and the V segment lost 7 bases, leaving 6 bases of the junction unmatched. Germline assignment: CDR1 MNHEY and CDR2 SVGAGI. This CDR3 contains 15 residues. CDR3 DNA: TGTGCCAGCACTACGGCTAGCGGGGGGTACAATGAGCAGTTCTTC. It yields the protein CASTTASGGYNEQFF.

This clonotype was picked up many times. The chain uses TRBV28 and TRBJ2-5; D not certain. The V gene lost 3 bases and the J gene lost 2 bases, with 7 bases spanning the gap. The CDR3 covers 13 residues. Germline assignment: CDR1 MDHEN and CDR2 SYDVKM. The CDR3 DNA reads as TGTGCCAGCAGTTTGTCACAGCAAGAGACCCAGTACTTC. This sequence encodes CASSLSQQETQYF.

This clonotype was counted a few times. V is TRBV28 and J is TRBJ1-6, with 7 bases matching TRBD1. The J segment lost 19 bases and the V segment lost 1 base, leaving 16 bases of the junction unmatched. Germline V gives CDR1 MDHEN, CDR2 SYDVKM. The CDR3 has 15 amino acids. The CDR3 loop is CASSLSDRLSPPFHF. As DNA, the CDR3 is TGTGCCAGCAGTTTATCGGACAGGTTATCCCCCCCCTTTCACTTT.

This clonotype was observed a handful of times. V is TRBV29-1 and J is TRBJ2-7; 9 bases agree with TRBD1. Germline CDR1 SQVTM, CDR2 ANQGSEA. The CDR3 length is 13 residues. Trimming at V came to 6 bases and at J to 6 bases, leaving 9 bases not matched to a gene. The CDR3 protein is CSVRTGDLSEQYF. In DNA form, the CDR3 reads TGCAGCGTCCGGACAGGGGATCTCTCCGAGCAGTACTTC.